A selection of T cell receptor beta chains follows, all from one sample in a study of blood T cell repertoires in COVID-19. Assay used: immunoSEQ multiplex PCR; TCRdb lists only in-frame clones, some missing. The repertoire holds approximately 240,000 clones, with roughly 82% as singletons. Sample: peripheral blood. Receptors originate from an elderly woman with active or convalescent COVID-19. CDR3s include the opening cysteine and the closing phenylalanine or tryptophan. The D gene is left open where the match is weak. Where a row states a size, it is once, few, many or the class of an expanded clone; other rows omit it.

TRBJ1-6 | - | TRBV2 | TRBD1 | 14 | CASSVGTGGSPLHF | TGTGCCAGCAGTGTGGGGACAGGGGGTTCACCCCTCCACTTT
TRBJ1-3 | - | TRBV28 | - | 13 | CASTDHRGNTIYF | TGTGCCAGCACCGATCACAGAGGAAACACCATATATTTT
TRBJ2-1 | once | TRBV7-9 | - | 13 | CASSLGLANEQFF | TGTGCCAGCAGCTTAGGGCTAGCCAATGAGCAGTTCTTC
TRBJ2-7 | - | TRBV5-1 | TRBD1 | 15 | CASSFSDRGLSEQYF | TGCGCCAGCAGCTTCTCGGACAGGGGGCTCTCCGAGCAGTACTTC
TRBJ2-5 | - | TRBV10-3 | TRBD1 | 13 | CAAQRQGTPLQYF | TGTGCCGCGCAACGACAGGGGACCCCCCTCCAGTACTTC
TRBJ1-1 | - | TRBV30 | TRBD1 | 16 | CAWSRTPDRGTPEAFF | TGTGCCTGGAGTCGGACACCCGACAGGGGCACCCCTGAAGCTTTCTTT
TRBJ2-7 | - | TRBV18 | - | 14 | CASSRVHGAYEQYF | TGTGCCAGCTCACGAGTCCACGGGGCCTACGAGCAGTACTTC
TRBJ1-5 | - | TRBV2 | - | 14 | CASSSQGSNQPQHF | TGTGCCAGCAGCTCACAGGGTAGCAATCAGCCCCAGCATTTT
TRBJ2-5 | once | TRBV2 | - | 13 | CASTNGIQETQYF | TGTGCCAGCACTAACGGGATTCAAGAGACCCAGTACTTC
TRBJ1-4 | - | TRBV30 | - | 15 | CAWRPGQTTNEKLFF | TGTGCCTGGAGGCCGGGACAAACAACTAATGAAAAACTGTTTTTT
TRBJ1-3 | - | TRBV28 | - | 14 | CASSPGQSGNTIYF | TGTGCCAGCAGTCCCGGACAGAGTGGAAACACCATATATTTT
TRBJ1-4 | - | TRBV9 | - | 13 | CASSRGLGEKLFF | TGTGCCAGCAGCCGGGGGTTGGGAGAAAAACTGTTTTTT
TRBJ2-2 | few | TRBV24-1 | - | 14 | CATSDPRNTGELFF | TGTGCCACCAGTGATCCCCGGAACACCGGGGAGCTGTTTTTT
TRBJ2-5 | - | TRBV5-6 | - | 14 | CASSLGGQGKTQYF | TGTGCCAGCAGCTTGGGAGGCCAGGGAAAGACCCAGTACTTC
TRBJ1-2 | few | TRBV12-3/TRBV12-4 | - | 12 | CASSFTGYGYTF | TGTGCCAGCAGTTTCACCGGGTATGGCTACACCTTC
TRBJ1-2 | - | TRBV2 | - | 14 | CASSDRVGAYGYTF | TGTGCCAGCAGTGACAGGGTAGGGGCCTATGGCTACACCTTC
TRBJ2-1 | - | TRBV5-1 | TRBD2 | 15 | CASSLGLAGGRRQFF | TGCGCCAGCAGCTTGGGACTAGCGGGGGGCCGCCGGCAGTTCTTC
TRBJ2-7 | few | TRBV2 | - | 14 | CASSLSQVIHEQYF | TGTGCCAGCAGTCTATCGCAGGTTATTCACGAGCAGTACTTC
TRBJ2-1 | once | TRBV4-1 | - | 18 | CASSQDLERMSSYNEQFF | TGCGCCAGCAGCCAAGATCTGGAGCGGATGAGCTCCTACAATGAGCAGTTCTTC
TRBJ1-5 | - | TRBV19 | - | 14 | CASSIWRSNQPQHF | TGTGCCAGTAGTATATGGCGGAGCAATCAGCCCCAGCATTTT
TRBJ2-1 | once | TRBV10-3 | - | 13 | CAISAPNFNEQFF | TGTGCCATCAGCGCGCCCAACTTCAATGAGCAGTTCTTC
TRBJ2-5 | - | TRBV29-1 | TRBD1 | 15 | CSVRAPRGRLETQYF | TGCAGCGTCCGTGCCCCCAGGGGGCGATTGGAGACCCAGTACTTC